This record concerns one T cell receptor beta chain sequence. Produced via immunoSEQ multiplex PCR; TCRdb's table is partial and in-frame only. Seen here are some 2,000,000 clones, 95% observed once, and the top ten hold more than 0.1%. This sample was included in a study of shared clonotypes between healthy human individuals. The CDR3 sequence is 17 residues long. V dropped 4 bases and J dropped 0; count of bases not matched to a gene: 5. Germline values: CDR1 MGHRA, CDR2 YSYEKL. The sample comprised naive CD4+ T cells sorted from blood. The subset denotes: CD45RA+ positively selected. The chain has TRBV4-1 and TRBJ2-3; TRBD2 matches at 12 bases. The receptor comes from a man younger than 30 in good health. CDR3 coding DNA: TGCGCCAGCAGCCGACTAGCGGGGGAGACTAGCACAGATACGCAGTATTTT. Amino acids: CASSRLAGETSTDTQYF.